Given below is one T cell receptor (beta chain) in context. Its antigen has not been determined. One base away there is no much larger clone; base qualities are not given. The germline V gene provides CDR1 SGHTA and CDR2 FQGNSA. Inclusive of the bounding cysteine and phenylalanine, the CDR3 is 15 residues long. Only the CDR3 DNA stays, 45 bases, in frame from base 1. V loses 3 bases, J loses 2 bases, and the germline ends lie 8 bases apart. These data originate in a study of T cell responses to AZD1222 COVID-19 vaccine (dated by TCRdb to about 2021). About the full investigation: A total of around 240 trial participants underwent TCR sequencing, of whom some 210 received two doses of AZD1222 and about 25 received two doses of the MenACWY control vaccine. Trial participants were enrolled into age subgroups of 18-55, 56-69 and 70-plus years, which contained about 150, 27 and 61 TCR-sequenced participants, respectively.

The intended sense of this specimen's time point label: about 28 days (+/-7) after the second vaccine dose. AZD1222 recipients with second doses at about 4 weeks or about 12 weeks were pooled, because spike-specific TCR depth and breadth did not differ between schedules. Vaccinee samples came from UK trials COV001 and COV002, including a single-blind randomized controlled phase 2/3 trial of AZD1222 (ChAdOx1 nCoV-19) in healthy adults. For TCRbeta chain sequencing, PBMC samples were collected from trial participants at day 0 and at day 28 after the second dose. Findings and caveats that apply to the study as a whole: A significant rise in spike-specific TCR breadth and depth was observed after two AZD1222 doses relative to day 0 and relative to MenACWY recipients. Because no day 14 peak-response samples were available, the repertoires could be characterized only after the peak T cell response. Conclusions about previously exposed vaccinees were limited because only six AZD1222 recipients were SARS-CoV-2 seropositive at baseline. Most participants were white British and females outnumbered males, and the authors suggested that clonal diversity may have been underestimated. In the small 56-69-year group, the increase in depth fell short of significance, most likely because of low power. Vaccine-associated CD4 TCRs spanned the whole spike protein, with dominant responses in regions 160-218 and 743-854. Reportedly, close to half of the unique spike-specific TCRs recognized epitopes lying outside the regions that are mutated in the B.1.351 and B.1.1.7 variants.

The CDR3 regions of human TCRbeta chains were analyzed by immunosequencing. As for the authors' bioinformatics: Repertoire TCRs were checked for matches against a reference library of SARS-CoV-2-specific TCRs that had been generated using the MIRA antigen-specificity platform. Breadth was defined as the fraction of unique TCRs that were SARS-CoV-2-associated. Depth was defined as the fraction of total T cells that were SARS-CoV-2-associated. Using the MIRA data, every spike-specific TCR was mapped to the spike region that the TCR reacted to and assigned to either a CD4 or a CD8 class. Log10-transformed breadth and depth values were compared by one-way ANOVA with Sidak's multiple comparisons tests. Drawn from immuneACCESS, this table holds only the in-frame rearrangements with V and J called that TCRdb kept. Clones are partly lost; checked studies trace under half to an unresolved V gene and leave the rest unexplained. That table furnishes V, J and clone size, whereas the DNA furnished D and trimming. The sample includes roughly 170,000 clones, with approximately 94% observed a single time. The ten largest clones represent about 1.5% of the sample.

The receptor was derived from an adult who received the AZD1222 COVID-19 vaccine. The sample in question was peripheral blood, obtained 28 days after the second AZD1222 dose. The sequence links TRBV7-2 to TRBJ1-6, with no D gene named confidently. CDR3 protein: CASSFTLAYNSPLHF. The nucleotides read TGTGCCAGCAGCTTCACGTTAGCCTATAATTCACCCCTCCACTTT.